This passage covers 32 T cell receptor beta chains from one sample sequenced in a study of OX40 agonist ivuxolimab in advanced cancers. Produced via immunoSEQ multiplex PCR; TCRdb's table is partial and in-frame only. The sample gives about 86,000 clones, less than 95% of which show up once; roughly 8.9% is in the top ten. Sequenced material: CD4+ or CD8+ T cells sorted from blood, taken in a trial of the OX40 agonist ivuxolimab. The receptors stem from an adult with an advanced solid tumor such as melanoma, head and neck, liver or kidney cancer.

The chain is built from TRBV10-1 and TRBJ1-5, with D perhaps TRBD1 (6 bases). V was clipped by 3 bases and J by 6 bases, with 12 bases between them. This CDR3 is built from 14 residues. The V gene's germline CDR1 is WNHNN and CDR2 SYGVQD (reference sequence). The CDR3 DNA reads TGCGCCAGCAGTGAATCAGGGGTTGGTCAGCCCCAGCATTTT. Translated: CASSESGVGQPQHF.

The V call is TRBV28, the J call TRBJ1-1, with no clear D. V gave up 2 bases and J gave up 8 bases, with 9 bases separating them. The CDR3 length is 12 residues. Germline V gene lookup returns CDR1 MDHEN and CDR2 SYDVKM. The CDR3 nucleotides are TGTGCCAGCAGTTTAAAGGCGGGGGAAGCTTTCTTT. Translating it yields CASSLKAGEAFF.

V usage is TRBV18 and J usage is TRBJ2-2, with a tentative D call TRBD2 (5 bases). The CDR3 loop spans 13 amino acids. Germline-derived CDR1 and CDR2 are KGHSH and LQKENI. Trimming pared 4 bases from V and 7 bases from J, leaving 10 bases between. The CDR3 region has the DNA TGTGCCAGCTCACGGGGAGTTGACGGGGAGCTGTTTTTT. Translated, it gives CASSRGVDGELFF.

For this clone: The same CDR3 also results from other DNA sequences found in this sample. The V gene is TRBV9, the J gene TRBJ2-1; a possible D gene is TRBD1 (6 bases). CDR3 size: 14 residues. V dropped 2 bases and J dropped 2 bases, with 8 bases sitting between them. Germline CDR1 is SGDLS and CDR2 is YYNGEE. The CDR3 sequence: CASSVRGAYNEQFF. The CDR3 bases are TGTGCCAGCAGCGTCAGGGGTGCCTACAATGAGCAGTTCTTC.

The genes are TRBV19 and TRBJ2-2, with D possibly matching TRBD1 (5 bases). This CDR3 has 13 residues. V shed 8 bases and J shed 6 bases, with 13 bases lying between them. Germline CDR1 LNHDA, CDR2 SQIVND (reference sequence). The CDR3: CASWPGRSGELFF. CDR3 DNA sequence: TGTGCCAGTTGGCCAGGGCGGTCCGGGGAGCTGTTTTTT. The whole variable domain, remainder taken from reference TRBV19 and TRBJ2-2, is DGGITQSPKYLFRKEGQNVTLSCEQNLNHDAMYWYRQDPGQGLRLIYYSQIVNDFQKGDIAEGYSVSREKKESFPLTVTSAQKNPTAFYLCASWPGRSGELFFGEGSRLTVL.

The V gene is TRBV10-3, the J gene TRBJ2-5; tentative D call: TRBD2 (7 bases). The CDR3 covers 16 residues. The germline V gene has CDR1 ENHRY and CDR2 SYGVKD. Trimming cost V 3 bases and J 4 bases, with 18 bases left between them. The CDR3 region is CAISDSSRRGAETQYF. The CDR3, as DNA: TGTGCCATCAGTGACTCCTCGCGTCGGGGGGCAGAGACCCAGTACTTC.

V usage is TRBV19 and J usage is TRBJ2-3; D possibly corresponds to TRBD1 (6 bases). Trimming shortened V by 6 bases and J by 1 base, and 11 bases separated the two germline ends. There are 14 residues in the CDR3. Germline CDR1 is LNHDA and CDR2 is SQIVND (reference sequence). The CDR3: CASRPPGGTDTQYF. The DNA for the CDR3 is TGTGCCAGTAGGCCCCCAGGGGGCACAGATACGCAGTATTTT. The full variable domain, completed using reference TRBV19 and TRBJ2-3, is DGGITQSPKYLFRKEGQNVTLSCEQNLNHDAMYWYRQDPGQGLRLIYYSQIVNDFQKGDIAEGYSVSREKKESFPLTVTSAQKNPTAFYLCASRPPGGTDTQYFGPGTRLTVL.

With regard to this clone: Different DNA sequences within this sample yield the same CDR3. For the CDR3, the DNA is TGTGCCAGCGGGCGTTTTGGGAGTACAGATACGCAGTATTTT. Translation gives CASGRFGSTDTQYF. The rearrangement joins TRBV19 to TRBJ2-3, with D possibly being TRBD2 (5 bases). Germline V lookup: CDR1 LNHDA, CDR2 SQIVND (reference sequence). The CDR3 is 14 residues long. V lost 9 bases to trimming and J lost 3 bases, with 16 bases between them.

The chain employs TRBV18 and TRBJ1-1; no clear D. Trimming removed 3 bases from V and 4 bases from J, with 12 bases in between. Germline-derived CDR1 and CDR2 are KGHSH and LQKENI. The CDR3 covers 14 residues. CDR3 sequence: CASSPLGMSTEAFF. For the CDR3, the DNA is TGTGCCAGCTCACCTCTGGGGATGAGCACTGAAGCTTTCTTT.

The chain uses TRBV20-1 and TRBJ2-5; D gene unclear. V lost 3 bases and J lost 5, with 4 bases in between. The CDR3 contains 10 residues. Germline lookup yields CDR1 DFQATT and CDR2 SNEGSKA (reference sequence). The CDR3 spells CSASIETQYF. Here the CDR3 DNA reads TGCAGTGCTAGCATCGAGACCCAGTACTTC.

The J gene is TRBJ2-2, the V gene TRBV4-1, with D maybe TRBD1 (5 bases). The germline CDR1 and CDR2 sequences are MGHRA and YSYEKL. Trimming took 0 bases from V and 7 from J, leaving 9 bases between them. There are 14 residues in the CDR3. In DNA, the CDR3 is TGCGCCAGCAGCCAAGAGACAGCAGGCGGGGAGCTGTTTTTT. This codes for CASSQETAGGELFF.

The CDR3 region is CASSLSARAETQYF. The CDR3 DNA reads TGTGCCAGCAGTTTATCAGCGAGGGCAGAGACCCAGTACTTC. The chain employs TRBV27 and TRBJ2-5; D possibly corresponds to TRBD2 (5 bases). The CDR3 has 14 amino acids. Per the germline V gene, CDR1 is MNHEY and CDR2 is SMNVEV (reference sequence). With 0 bases removed from V and 4 bases from J, the gap between germline ends came to 9 bases.

The DNA of the CDR3 is TGTGCCAGTAGTCTCAGTAGGGATTACGAGCAGTACTTC. Protein: CASSLSRDYEQYF. The chain combines TRBV19 with TRBJ2-7; no clear D gene. There are 13 residues in the CDR3. Germline V gene lookup returns CDR1 LNHDA and CDR2 SQIVND (reference sequence). Trimming shortened V by 5 bases and J by 4 bases, and 12 bases separated the two germline ends.

This chain connects TRBV4-2 to TRBJ2-5; D is unresolved. The CDR3 loop spans 15 amino acids. Germline V lookup: CDR1 LGHNA, CDR2 YNFKEQ. V dropped 0 bases and J dropped 0 bases, with 8 bases sitting between them. The CDR3 sequence is CASSQDLGNQETQYF. The CDR3 DNA reads TGTGCCAGCAGCCAAGATCTTGGGAACCAAGAGACCCAGTACTTC.

V is TRBV27 and J is TRBJ1-2; D is possibly TRBD1 (5 bases). CDR1 is MNHEY, CDR2 SMNVEV, per germline (reference sequence). Between the trimmed V and J ends, which lost 5 bases and 6 bases, there was a span of 7 bases. This CDR3 contains 11 residues. The CDR3 is CASSRGDGYTF. The CDR3 DNA follows: TGTGCCAGCAGTCGGGGCGATGGCTACACCTTC.

V and J are TRBV19 and TRBJ2-1; 8 bases are shared with TRBD1. Germline V gene sequence: CDR1 LNHDA, CDR2 SQIVND (reference sequence). There are 14 residues in the CDR3. J was trimmed by 8 bases and V by 3 bases; bases with no gene match: 6. The CDR3 sequence is CASSINGQGDEQFF. The CDR3 nucleotides read TGTGCCAGTAGTATTAACGGACAGGGCGATGAGCAGTTCTTC. Based on the CDR3 plus reference TRBV19 and TRBJ2-1, the full variable domain is DGGITQSPKYLFRKEGQNVTLSCEQNLNHDAMYWYRQDPGQGLRLIYYSQIVNDFQKGDIAEGYSVSREKKESFPLTVTSAQKNPTAFYLCASSINGQGDEQFFGPGTRLTVL.

The V and J genes are TRBV7-9 and TRBJ2-7, with a weak D call TRBD2 (7 bases). The CDR3 has 15 amino acids. Germline CDR1 reads SEHNR; CDR2 reads FQNEAQ (reference sequence). The V end lost 3 bases, the J end lost 7 bases, and 19 bases lay between the germline ends. CDR3 DNA: TGTGCCAGCAGCTTGGCGGGGGCGGGAGTAGGAGAGCAGTACTTC. This gives the protein CASSLAGAGVGEQYF.

The chain combines TRBV19 with TRBJ2-1; D gene uncertain. V shed 5 bases and J shed 2 bases, with 7 bases lying between them. This CDR3 spans 13 amino acids. Germline V gene lookup returns CDR1 LNHDA and CDR2 SQIVND (reference sequence). The CDR3 DNA sequence: TGTGCCAGTAGTTGGGCCCCCTACAATGAGCAGTTCTTC. Translation gives CASSWAPYNEQFF. Using reference TRBV19 and TRBJ2-1 for the parts outside the CDR3, the full variable domain is DGGITQSPKYLFRKEGQNVTLSCEQNLNHDAMYWYRQDPGQGLRLIYYSQIVNDFQKGDIAEGYSVSREKKESFPLTVTSAQKNPTAFYLCASSWAPYNEQFFGPGTRLTVL.

The V call is TRBV5-1, the J call TRBJ1-4, with TRBD1 matching 9 bases. Losses at the gene ends were 4 bases for V and 5 bases for J; bases not matched to a gene: 9. Germline V gene data show CDR1 as SGHRS and CDR2 as YFSETQ. The CDR3 loop spans 16 amino acids. CDR3 sequence reads: CASSPSTGTGNEKLFF. CDR3 sequence (DNA): TGCGCCAGCAGCCCTTCAACCGGGACAGGGAATGAAAAACTGTTTTTT.

This chain uses TRBV27 with TRBJ2-1; TRBD2 aligns across 8 bases. Trimming cost V 3 bases and J 9 bases; bases outside gene matches: 10. CDR1 and CDR2 from the germline V gene are MNHEY and SMNVEV (reference sequence). The CDR3 spans 15 residues. The CDR3 loop is CASSFGLAIGGEQFF. CDR3 DNA: TGTGCCAGCAGTTTTGGACTAGCTATAGGAGGTGAGCAGTTCTTC.

The CDR3 DNA reads as TGTGCCAGCAGCTTAACGGCAGGGTTTAGCGAGACCCAGTACTTC. Protein sequence: CASSLTAGFSETQYF. The chain is built from TRBV7-3 and TRBJ2-5; the D gene is possibly TRBD1 (5 bases). CDR1 SGHTA and CDR2 FQGTGA come from the germline V gene. Trimming stripped 0 bases from V and 5 bases from J, with 13 bases between. CDR3 size: 15 residues.

The chain combines TRBV30 with TRBJ1-1; no clear D. CDR1 is GTSNPN, CDR2 SVGIG, per germline (reference sequence). The CDR3 consists of 13 residues. Deletions cut 3 bases from V and 7 bases from J, with 15 bases between. CDR3 in amino acids: CAWRQFPRDEAFF. CDR3 nucleotide sequence: TGTGCCTGGAGACAGTTCCCGAGGGATGAAGCTTTCTTT.

The chain couples TRBV4-1 to TRBJ2-2, with D unresolved. CDR3 length equals 16 residues. Trimming left V 3 bases short and J 0 bases short, with 11 bases between. CDR1 is MGHRA and CDR2 is YSYEKL in the germline V gene. This CDR3 is CASSHAGPTNTGELFF. The CDR3 nucleotides read TGCGCCAGCAGCCACGCCGGGCCCACGAACACCGGGGAGCTGTTTTTT.

The chain carries TRBV11-2 and TRBJ2-7; TRBD1 is a possible D gene (6 bases). Germline V CDR1 and CDR2: SGHAT, FQNNGV. V lost 2 bases to trimming and J lost 5 bases, with 10 bases between them. The CDR3 is 13 residues long. The CDR3 here is CASSLSRGHEQYF. The CDR3 coding sequence is TGTGCCAGCAGCTTAAGCAGGGGCCACGAGCAGTACTTC.

This clone has a handful of counts. The rearrangement links TRBV25-1 to TRBJ2-6; D ambiguous. Trimming took 5 bases from V and 4 from J, leaving 9 bases between them. Germline CDR1 reads MGHDK; CDR2 reads SYGVNS. The CDR3 extends over 14 amino acids. This CDR3 reads CASSPPGGANVLTF. The CDR3 region has the DNA TGTGCCAGCAGTCCTCCTGGGGGGGCCAACGTCCTGACTTTC.

This chain links TRBV7-9 with TRBJ2-5, with D possibly matching TRBD1 (5 bases). The CDR3 is 15 residues long. Germline CDR1 is SEHNR and CDR2 is FQNEAQ (reference sequence). The V end was cut by 3 bases, the J end by 5 bases, with 16 bases between. CDR3 loop: CASSFLTEKGETQYF. The CDR3 DNA sequence: TGTGCCAGCAGCTTCCTCACCGAAAAGGGGGAGACCCAGTACTTC.

The J gene is TRBJ1-5, the V gene TRBV6-1; D possibly corresponds to TRBD1 (5 bases). This CDR3 region has 16 residues. The V end lost 2 bases, the J end lost 3 bases, and 14 bases lay between the germline ends. Looked up from germline, CDR1 is MNHNS and CDR2 is SASEGT. Here the CDR3 DNA reads TGTGCCAGCAGTGAATCCTGGGGGGGGACCAATCAGCCCCAGCATTTT. Its translation is CASSESWGGTNQPQHF.

As to this clone: Other DNA sequences in the same sample also yield this CDR3. The chain has TRBV6-5 and TRBJ2-3; 7 nucleotides align to TRBD1. CDR1 and CDR2 from the germline V gene are MNHEY and SVGAGI. V dropped 2 bases and J dropped 2; count of bases not matched to a gene: 4. This CDR3 has 15 amino acids. This CDR3 is CASSYGGQFTDTQYF. The CDR3 DNA reads as TGTGCCAGCAGTTACGGGGGACAGTTCACAGATACGCAGTATTTT.

This sequence joins TRBV18 and TRBJ1-1; tentatively, D is TRBD1 (6 bases). The germline CDR1 and CDR2 sequences are KGHSH and LQKENI. The CDR3 loop spans 15 amino acids. Trimming removed 5 bases at V and 3 bases at J, with 16 bases between. CDR3 residues: CASSYRGGAYTEAFF. CDR3 bases: TGTGCCAGCTCATATAGGGGGGGCGCGTACACTGAAGCTTTCTTT. Combining the CDR3 with reference TRBV18 and TRBJ1-1 gives the whole variable domain NAGVMQNPRHLVRRRGQEARLRCSPMKGHSHVYWYRQLPEEGLKFMVYLQKENIIDESGMPKERFSAEFPKEGPSILRIQQVVRGDSAAYFCASSYRGGAYTEAFFGQGTRLTVV.

The genes are TRBV11-3 and TRBJ2-1; 10 bases fit TRBD2. There are 15 residues in the CDR3. The V segment lost 5 bases and the J segment 4 bases; nucleotides outside the gene matches: 5. Germline lookup yields CDR1 SGHNT and CDR2 YENEEA. The CDR3 DNA is TGTGCCAGCAGCGCAGGGACTAGCGTTTACAATGAGCAGTTCTTC. Translating gives CASSAGTSVYNEQFF.

The rearrangement uses TRBV5-1 and TRBJ2-7; weak D call: TRBD1 (6 bases). Germline V lookup: CDR1 SGHRS, CDR2 YFSETQ. The germline V and J ends were trimmed by 4 bases and 3 bases, with 11 bases remaining between them. There are 13 residues in the CDR3. This chain's CDR3 is CASSISDSYEQYF. DNA of the CDR3: TGCGCCAGCAGCATATCGGACAGCTACGAGCAGTACTTC.

This rearrangement joins TRBV29-1 to TRBJ1-2, with 11 bases that match TRBD1. The germline V gene encodes CDR1 SQVTM and CDR2 ANQGSEA. The CDR3 loop spans 20 amino acids. V lost 5 bases to trimming and J lost 4 bases; unmatched junction nucleotides: 24. The CDR3 DNA follows: TGCAGCGTTCGTGGCGTGGGTGATGGGACAGGGGGTAGACGAATCTATGGCTACACCTTC. Protein: CSVRGVGDGTGGRRIYGYTF.